The TCR beta chain under discussion was sequenced for a study of shared clonotypes between healthy human individuals. Losses at the gene ends were 3 bases for V and 6 bases for J; bases not matched to a gene: 7. Germline CDR1 reads MGHDK; CDR2 reads SYGVNS. This CDR3 region has 15 residues. The protocol was immunoSEQ multiplex PCR, while the TCRdb copy is restricted to in-frame clones and leaves out a portion. The sample consists of some 2,100,000 clones, more than 90% of them appearing once. This clonotype was sampled from a man between 18 and 35 years old in good health. Material: naive CD4+ T cells sorted from blood. Subset noted: CD45RA+ positively selected. V gene TRBV25-1 combines with J gene TRBJ2-2, with TRBD2 matching over 7 bases. The CDR3 nucleotides are TGTGCCAGCAGTGATAGCGGGCGAACATCCGGGGAGCTGTTTTTT. This encodes CASSDSGRTSGELFF.